The 31 T cell receptor beta chains below come from one sample, sequenced in a study of CD8+ T cells in alopecia areata. TCR sequencing used cDNA made by reverse transcription of extracted RNA. Produced via immunoSEQ multiplex PCR; TCRdb's table is partial and in-frame only. The sample lists approximately 89,000 clones, 35% to 50% occurring once. The sample was CD4+ T cells sorted from blood. These receptors were obtained from a human donor with alopecia areata.

This clone was found a few times. This rearrangement joins TRBV30 to TRBJ2-2; no definite D call. CDR3 length: 14 residues. V was clipped by 4 bases and J by 2 bases, with 11 bases between them. Germline V lookup: CDR1 GTSNPN, CDR2 SVGIG (reference sequence). CDR3 region: CAWNQQLNTGELFF. DNA for the CDR3: TGTGCCTGGAATCAACAGCTTAACACCGGGGAGCTGTTTTTT.

This clone showed up just a few times. The chain is built from TRBV30 and TRBJ1-1; D call uncertain. Germline-derived CDR1 and CDR2 are GTSNPN and SVGIG (reference sequence). The germline V and J ends were trimmed by 3 bases and 5 bases, with 22 bases remaining between them. The CDR3 covers 16 residues. The CDR3 sequence: CAWRVLAWGEGTEAFF. The CDR3, as DNA: TGTGCCTGGAGGGTCCTCGCGTGGGGAGAAGGGACTGAAGCTTTCTTT.

The chain is built from TRBV29-1 and TRBJ2-1; perhaps TRBD1 as D (6 bases). The CDR3 consists of 12 residues. Germline V gene sequence: CDR1 SQVTM, CDR2 ANQGSEA. Trimming pared 2 bases from V and 13 bases from J, leaving 15 bases between. CDR3 nucleotide sequence: TGCAGCGTTGAAAATGGGGGCGGAATTCAGTTCTTC. Protein: CSVENGGGIQFF.

The chain links TRBV11-2 to TRBJ1-5, with unresolved D. Germline CDR1 is SGHAT and CDR2 is FQNNGV. V lost 5 bases and J lost 6, with 8 bases in between. This CDR3 has 12 residues. CDR3 sequence reads: CASSLVGQPQHF. In DNA form, the CDR3 reads TGTGCCAGCAGCCTGGTTGGTCAGCCCCAGCATTTT.

J is TRBJ1-1 and V is TRBV29-1, with 8 bases aligning to TRBD1. This CDR3 region has 14 residues. Germline-derived CDR1 and CDR2 are SQVTM and ANQGSEA. J gave up 1 base and V 5 bases, and 6 bases lay outside the gene matches. CDR3 loop: CSVPPTGENTEAFF. CDR3 coding DNA: TGCAGCGTTCCCCCGACAGGGGAGAACACTGAAGCTTTCTTT.

This clone was recorded many times. The CDR3 spells CASSLQPAGYEQYF. CDR3 coding DNA: TGTGCCAGCAGCTTACAACCAGCGGGATACGAGCAGTACTTC. The chain employs TRBV7-2 and TRBJ2-7; 7 bases agree with TRBD2. This CDR3 contains 14 residues. Trimming at V came to 2 bases and at J to 4 bases, leaving 5 bases not matched to a gene. Germline loops: CDR1 SGHTA, CDR2 FQGNSA.

The rearrangement uses TRBV30 and TRBJ2-7; D is perhaps TRBD2 (6 bases). Trimming took off 1 base at V and 6 bases at J, with 10 bases between the two ends. CDR1 and CDR2 from the germline V gene are GTSNPN and SVGIG (reference sequence). The CDR3 length is 12 residues. CDR3 amino acids: CAWSEGLVEQYF. CDR3 DNA: TGTGCCTGGAGTGAGGGACTGGTCGAGCAGTACTTC.

This clone was recorded a few times. The V and J genes are TRBV7-2 and TRBJ2-1, with D hard to call. This CDR3 region has 14 residues. Trimming took off 1 base at V and 9 bases at J, with 13 bases between the two ends. The germline V gene has CDR1 SGHTA and CDR2 FQGNSA. The CDR3 protein is CASSLVGYPSEQFF. CDR3 nucleotides: TGTGCCAGCAGCTTAGTTGGCTATCCTAGTGAGCAGTTCTTC.

V is TRBV7-2 and J is TRBJ2-3, with D maybe TRBD1 (6 bases). V lost 6 bases to trimming and J lost 3 bases, with 10 bases between them. Germline loops: CDR1 SGHTA, CDR2 FQGNSA. CDR3 length: 13 amino acids. The CDR3 spells CASRLQGTDTQYF. For the CDR3, the DNA is TGTGCCAGCAGGCTACAGGGTACAGATACGCAGTATTTT.

This clone was counted between two and nine times. DNA of the CDR3: TGCAGCGGCAGGGACAGGATCCAAGAGACCCAGTACTTC. Its protein product is CSGRDRIQETQYF. V gene TRBV29-1 combines with J gene TRBJ2-5, with 8 nucleotides matching TRBD1. CDR1 is SQVTM and CDR2 is ANQGSEA in the germline V gene. The CDR3 extends over 13 amino acids. Losses at the gene ends were 7 bases for V and 1 base for J; bases not matched to a gene: 5.

This chain joins TRBV5-1 and TRBJ2-7; TRBD2 aligns across 9 bases. J was trimmed by 1 base and V by 6 bases; bases with no gene match: 11. The V gene's germline CDR1 is SGHRS and CDR2 YFSETQ. The CDR3 is made up of 16 amino acids. This CDR3 reads CASNPQGLARSYEQYF. The DNA for the CDR3 is TGCGCCAGCAACCCCCAGGGACTAGCCAGATCCTACGAGCAGTACTTC.

The chain uses TRBV10-3 and TRBJ2-3; TRBD2 agrees at 16 bases. The germline V gene encodes CDR1 ENHRY and CDR2 SYGVKD. This CDR3 spans 21 amino acids. With 5 bases clipped from V and 3 bases from J, the junction kept 17 bases outside the gene matches. The DNA for the CDR3 is TGTGCCATCAGTACATCGGGACTAGCGGGAGGGCCCGGATTAGAAACAGATACGCAGTATTTT. Its translation: CAISTSGLAGGPGLETDTQYF.

The rearrangement joins TRBV4-1 to TRBJ2-5; D gene ambiguous. The CDR3 sequence is 12 residues long. Germline V gene lookup returns CDR1 MGHRA and CDR2 YSYEKL. V lost 2 bases, J lost 4 bases, and 5 bases lay in between. CDR3 DNA: TGCGCCAGCAGCCAATGGGGAGAGACCCAGTACTTC. It specifies CASSQWGETQYF.

This clone was found a few times. The rearrangement links TRBV11-2 to TRBJ2-2; the D gene is possibly TRBD2 (5 bases). The CDR3 has 15 residues. Germline loops: CDR1 SGHAT, CDR2 FQNNGV. V was shortened by 1 base and J by 0 bases, with 6 bases between the two germline ends. Here the CDR3 DNA reads TGTGCCAGCAGCTTAGTTAGCGCGAACACCGGGGAGCTGTTTTTT. This sequence encodes CASSLVSANTGELFF.

This clone was seen more than once but under ten times. The chain joins TRBV29-1 to TRBJ2-7, with D tentatively TRBD2 (5 bases). Germline assignment: CDR1 SQVTM and CDR2 ANQGSEA. CDR3 size: 14 residues. The CDR3 reads CSVKKLTSEGEQYF. CDR3 sequence (DNA): TGCAGTGTCAAAAAGTTAACCTCTGAGGGCGAGCAGTACTTC.

A few counts support this clone. The chain employs TRBV6-4 and TRBJ2-2, with D unclear. The CDR3 loop spans 13 amino acids. Germline assignment: CDR1 MRHNA and CDR2 SNTAGT. Trimming stripped 6 bases from V and 7 bases from J, with 12 bases between. The CDR3 DNA follows: TGTGCCAGCAGACCCCATTCTGGCGGGGAGCTGTTTTTT. Translated: CASRPHSGGELFF.

This chain uses TRBV29-1 with TRBJ2-7; TRBD1 matches at 10 bases. CDR1 SQVTM and CDR2 ANQGSEA come from the germline V gene. V trimming: 7 bases; J trimming: 5 bases; junction bases outside the gene matches: 8. CDR3 size: 13 residues. The CDR3: CSGTGTGVHEQYF. The CDR3 DNA reads as TGCAGCGGTACCGGGACAGGGGTGCACGAGCAGTACTTC.

The rearrangement uses TRBV29-1 and TRBJ2-2; 8 positions agree with TRBD1. Germline-derived CDR1 and CDR2 are SQVTM and ANQGSEA. CDR3 size: 14 residues. Trimming took 6 bases from V and 5 from J; bases not matched to a gene: 8. The CDR3 bases are TGCAGCGTCGCAGGGGGCGCCCCAACCGGGGAGCTGTTTTTT. Protein product: CSVAGGAPTGELFF.

This clone was seen a handful of times. The chain recombines TRBV30 with TRBJ2-1; 9 bases map to TRBD1. Looked up from germline, CDR1 is GTSNPN and CDR2 is SVGIG (reference sequence). With 4 bases clipped from V and 7 bases from J, the junction kept 5 bases outside the gene matches. The CDR3 contains 13 residues. The CDR3 DNA sequence: TGTGCCTGGACTGGGACAGGGTATAATGAGCAGTTCTTC. It encodes CAWTGTGYNEQFF.

This sequence joins TRBV28 and TRBJ1-2; D is unresolved. Germline loops: CDR1 MDHEN, CDR2 SYDVKM. The CDR3 has 13 residues. Deletions cut 5 bases from V and 0 bases from J, with 7 bases between. For the CDR3, the DNA is TGTGCCAGCAGTGAGGCAGCTAACTATGGCTACACCTTC. Amino acids: CASSEAANYGYTF.

CDR3 nucleotide sequence: TGTGCCAGCAGGAAGGACCCTAACTATGGCTACACCTTC. It specifies CASRKDPNYGYTF. V and J are TRBV27 and TRBJ1-2; no clear D. Trimming took off 6 bases at V and 0 bases at J, with 8 bases between the two ends. CDR3 length: 13 residues. Germline V gives CDR1 MNHEY, CDR2 SMNVEV (reference sequence).

This clone was observed a handful of times. The chain combines TRBV29-1 with TRBJ2-7; 8 positions match TRBD1. The germline CDR1 and CDR2 sequences are SQVTM and ANQGSEA. Losses at the gene ends were 4 bases for V and 0 bases for J; bases not matched to a gene: 5. CDR3 length equals 14 residues. The CDR3 here is CSVAKGTGSYEQYF. In DNA, the CDR3 is TGCAGCGTTGCGAAAGGGACAGGCTCCTACGAGCAGTACTTC.

This chain links TRBV7-2 with TRBJ2-7; possibly TRBD1 for D (6 bases). Germline V gene data show CDR1 as SGHTA and CDR2 as FQGNSA. Trimming cost V 6 bases and J 5 bases, with 14 bases left between them. There are 13 residues in the CDR3. CDR3 in DNA: TGTGCCAGCAGTTCGAACAGGGTCCACGAGCAGTACTTC. It yields the protein CASSSNRVHEQYF.

This clone came up a few times. This sample includes further DNA sequences coding for the same CDR3. The chain joins TRBV29-1 to TRBJ2-5; the D is unclear. Germline V CDR1 and CDR2: SQVTM, ANQGSEA. V lost 4 bases and J lost 2, with 5 bases in between. The CDR3 length is 11 residues. The CDR3 spells CSVGTQETQYF. Written as DNA, the CDR3 is TGCAGCGTTGGTACTCAAGAGACCCAGTACTTC.

This clone was counted only a few times. The chain links TRBV28 to TRBJ2-7, with a possible D match to TRBD1 (6 bases). This CDR3 region has 15 residues. Germline CDR1 MDHEN, CDR2 SYDVKM. Trimming cost V 4 bases and J 4 bases, with 17 bases left between them. DNA of the CDR3: TGTGCCAGCAGTTCTCTCCACGCCAGGGGTTACGAGCAGTACTTC. It codes for CASSSLHARGYEQYF.

This clone has only a few counts. This chain connects TRBV7-9 to TRBJ1-1; D call uncertain. V lost 1 base, J lost 0 bases, and 0 bases lay in between. Per germline, CDR1 SEHNR and CDR2 FQNEAQ (reference sequence). This CDR3 contains 12 residues. CDR3 residues: CASSLVNTEAFF. The CDR3 region has the DNA TGTGCCAGCAGCTTAGTGAACACTGAAGCTTTCTTT.

The genes are TRBV29-1 and TRBJ2-2, with D possibly being TRBD2 (7 bases). Trimming pared 7 bases from V and 4 bases from J, leaving 16 bases between. CDR1 and CDR2 (germline): SQVTM, ANQGSEA. The CDR3 is 14 amino acids. The DNA for the CDR3 is TGCAGCGCCCGAAAGGGGGGGAGCACCGGGGAGCTGTTTTTT. It is translated as CSARKGGSTGELFF.

This clone was seen only a few times. V usage is TRBV29-1 and J usage is TRBJ2-3; 9 bases map to TRBD2. This CDR3 has 15 residues. V gave up 2 bases and J gave up 6 bases; unmatched junction bases: 9. Germline CDR1 is SQVTM and CDR2 is ANQGSEA. Here the CDR3 reads CSVEPAGGFSDTQYF. CDR3 nucleotide sequence: TGCAGCGTTGAACCAGCGGGAGGTTTCAGTGATACGCAGTATTTT.

This clone was counted between two and nine times. For the CDR3, the DNA is TGTGCCAGCAGGACCCTAGCGGGGGACTACAATGAGCAGTTCTTC. Protein product: CASRTLAGDYNEQFF. The chain combines TRBV28 with TRBJ2-1, with 10 bases identical to TRBD2. The V segment lost 6 bases and the J segment 3 bases; nucleotides outside the gene matches: 5. The CDR3 loop spans 15 amino acids. Germline V gives CDR1 MDHEN, CDR2 SYDVKM.

This clone was counted a few times. The chain carries TRBV30 and TRBJ2-1; 7 positions match TRBD1. CDR1 and CDR2 (germline): GTSNPN, SVGIG (reference sequence). The CDR3 spans 13 residues. J was trimmed by 8 bases and V by 0 bases; bases with no gene match: 4. DNA of the CDR3: TGTGCCTGGAGTGTTTTAGGGGGCGATGAGCAGTTCTTC. Its protein product is CAWSVLGGDEQFF.

J is TRBJ2-1 and V is TRBV5-1, with D possibly matching TRBD2 (6 bases). V was pared by 0 bases and J by 10 bases, with 11 bases between. Germline lookup yields CDR1 SGHRS and CDR2 YFSETQ. The CDR3 has 13 amino acids. As DNA, the CDR3 is TGCGCCAGCAGCTTGGTGCCGGGGGAGGAGCAGTTCTTC. Protein sequence: CASSLVPGEEQFF. Filled out from reference TRBV5-1 and TRBJ2-1, the complete variable domain reads KAGVTQTPRYLIKTRGQQVTLSCSPISGHRSVSWYQQTPGQGLQFLFEYFSETQRNKGNFPGRFSGRQFSNSRSEMNVSTLELGDSALYLCASSLVPGEEQFFGPGTRLTVL.